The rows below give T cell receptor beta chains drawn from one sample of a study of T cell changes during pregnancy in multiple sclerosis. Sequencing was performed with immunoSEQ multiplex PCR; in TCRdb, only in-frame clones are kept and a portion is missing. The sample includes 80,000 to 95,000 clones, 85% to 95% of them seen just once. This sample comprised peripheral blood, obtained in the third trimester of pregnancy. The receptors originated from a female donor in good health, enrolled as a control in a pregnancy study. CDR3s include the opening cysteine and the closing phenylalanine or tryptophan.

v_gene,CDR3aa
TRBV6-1,CASSDLRDRGEETQYF
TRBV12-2,CASRPLPELFF
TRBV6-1,CASSPDSDYGYTF
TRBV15,CATSRVGADSYGYTF
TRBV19,CASSIVGNSGANVLTF
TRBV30,CACPTAYNEQFF
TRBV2,CASRVTRMERGSGRTQYTDTQYF
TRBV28,CASSSFPIRENTIYF
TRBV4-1,CASSQEGQGRNQPQHF
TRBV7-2,CASSERTANTGELFF
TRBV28,CASTGAERLDNEQFF